This T cell receptor beta chain was profiled in a study of read filtering for tumor transcriptome and immune sequencing. From approximately 430 ng of RNA, a library with molecular barcoded alpha/delta and beta/gamma adaptors was made. TCRdb analysed the reads with MiXCR anew, one entry per CDR3 protein. The sample yields tens of thousands of distinct CDR3 sequences, approximately 19% seen once. This clonotype has at least ten counts. Sample: a population of CD138-negative cells sorted from bone marrow. This TCR came from a donor over 35 with multiple myeloma.

The CDR3 loop is CASSAQGQGEAFF. CDR3 nucleotide sequence: TGTGCCAGCAGCGCCCAGGGACAGGGTGAAGCTTTCTTT. This chain connects TRBV2 to TRBJ1-1; 9 bases line up with TRBD1. Germline CDR1 is SNHLY and CDR2 is FYNNEI. The CDR3 is 13 residues long. V trimming: 6 bases; J trimming: 7 bases; junction bases outside the gene matches: 6.